A selection of T cell receptor beta chains follows, all from one sample in a study of Graves' ophthalmopathy and Graves' hyperthyroidism. TCRdb ran MiXCR on the multiplex PCR reads and lists one entry per CDR3 protein. The sample shows 600,000 to 700,000 distinct CDR3 sequences, under 50% of them seen only once. Sequenced material: peripheral blood. The receptors come from an adult man with Graves' ophthalmopathy. Each CDR3 is given with its conserved first and last residue. Fields, in order: J gene, D gene, clone size, V gene, CDR3 DNA, CDR3 protein. The D gene is left open where the match is weak. For some rows the clone size is stated as once, few or many, or as a class when expanded; others skip it.

TRBJ1-3 | - | few | TRBV2 | TGTGCCAGCTCACCCGACCTCAGCTCTGGAAACACCATATATTTT | CASSPDLSSGNTIYF
TRBJ1-2 | - | - | TRBV4-3 | TGCGCCAGCAGCCAAGATCGACAGACAAGACTCTATGGCTACACCTTC | CASSQDRQTRLYGYTF
TRBJ2-5 | - | - | TRBV7-2 | TGTGCCAGCAGCTTTTGGACTGGCGGGAAAGAGGCCCAGTACTTC | CASSFWTGGKEAQYF
TRBJ2-6 | - | many | TRBV24-1 | TGTGCCACCGCGGCAGGGGTTAATGGGGCCAACGTCCTGACTTTC | CATAAGVNGANVLTF
TRBJ1-2 | TRBD1 | - | TRBV24-1 | TGTGCCACCAGTGATCGGGACAGCAAAACAGACTATGGCTACACCTTC | CATSDRDSKTDYGYTF
TRBJ2-7 | TRBD2 | many | TRBV7-2 | TGTGCCAGCAGCTTAAGTAGCGGGGGAACTTACGAGCAGTACTTC | CASSLSSGGTYEQYF
TRBJ2-7 | TRBD2 | many | TRBV2 | TGTGCCAGCAGTGAGGGGACTAGCGCGTCCTACGAGCAGTACTTC | CASSEGTSASYEQYF
TRBJ1-5 | - | - | TRBV2 | TGTGCCTGGAGTGGCCGGGCGAGTCAGCCCCAGCATTTT | CAWSGRASQPQHF
TRBJ1-1 | TRBD1 | - | TRBV6-1 | TGTGCCAGGGACAGGGTGAACACTGAAGCTTTCTTT | CARDRVNTEAFF
TRBJ2-7 | - | many | TRBV7-2 | TGTGCCAGCAGCTTAGACGGGGAAAGCTCCTACGAGCAGTACTTC | CASSLDGESSYEQYF
TRBJ1-6 | - | many | TRBV27 | TGTGCCAGCGCCCAGGGAGGACCCCTCCACTTT | CASAQGGPLHF
TRBJ2-7 | - | many | TRBV19 | TGTGCCAGTAGTATACGCTGGCGCCACGAGCAGTACTTC | CASSIRWRHEQYF
TRBJ2-5 | TRBD2 | - | TRBV9 | TGTGCCAGCAGCGTAGGCGGGACTAGCGGGGGGCAAGAGACCCAGTACTTC | CASSVGGTSGGQETQYF
TRBJ1-2 | TRBD1 | - | TRBV10-3 | TGTGCCATCAGTGACGGTCAAGGGACAGGGGGCCATGGCTACACCTTC | CAISDGQGTGGHGYTF
TRBJ2-5 | TRBD2 | many | TRBV2 | TGTGCCAGCACGGGACTAGGAGAGGCAGGAGGAGAGACCCAGTACTTC | CASTGLGEAGGETQYF
TRBJ2-7 | TRBD1 | many | TRBV20-1 | TGCAGTGCTAGAGGCTGGACAGGTTCTTACGAGCAGTACTTC | CSARGWTGSYEQYF
TRBJ2-6 | - | - | TRBV3-1 | TGTGCCAGCAGCCAAGCATCCGGGGCTGGGGCCAACGTCCTGACTTTC | CASSQASGAGANVLTF
TRBJ1-2 | - | - | TRBV10-3 | TGTGCCATCAGCAGGGCTAAGGGTCTGGATTCTGGCTACACCTTC | CAISRAKGLDSGYTF
TRBJ1-2 | - | many | TRBV2 | TGTGCCAGCAGTGATCGGCAGACTAACTATGGCTACACCTTC | CASSDRQTNYGYTF
TRBJ1-4 | - | many | TRBV5-1 | TGCGCCAGCAGCTTGGCAGGGGCAGATGAAAAACTGTTTTTT | CASSLAGADEKLFF
TRBJ1-6 | - | many | TRBV20-1 | TGCAGTGCTAGCCAGCAGGGCGAGACACCCCTCCACTTT | CSASQQGETPLHF
TRBJ2-7 | - | - | TRBV29-1 | TGCAGCGTTGACAGGGGCAGCTACGAGCAGTACTTC | CSVDRGSYEQYF
TRBJ1-1 | - | many | TRBV7-9 | TGTGCCGGCAGCTTAGTGGGGACACCCGAAGCTTTCTTT | CAGSLVGTPEAFF
TRBJ2-2 | TRBD2 | - | TRBV29-1 | TGCAGCGTTGGAGGGACTAGCGGGGGGACCGGGGAGCTGTTTTTT | CSVGGTSGGTGELFF
TRBJ1-1 | - | once | TRBV5-1 | TGCGCCGGCAGCTTAAGAGGGGGAGAAGCTTTCTTT | CAGSLRGGEAFF
TRBJ2-7 | TRBD2 | - | TRBV7-2 | TGTGCCAGCAGCGGGACTAGCGGGGGGGGGAAGTACTTC | CASSGTSGGGKYF
TRBJ2-7 | - | few | TRBV7-2 | TGTGCCAGCAGCTTGGGGGGGGCGGGCTACGAGCAGTACTTC | CASSLGGAGYEQYF
TRBJ1-6 | - | - | TRBV2 | TGTGCCAGCAGTATCTGGAGCTCCTATAATTCACCCCTCCACTTT | CASSIWSSYNSPLHF
TRBJ1-6 | - | many | TRBV6-4 | TGTGCCAGCAGTGACCGAGGGGGGGTAGGGGATTCACCCCTCCACTTT | CASSDRGGVGDSPLHF
TRBJ1-1 | - | few | TRBV4-2 | TGTGCCAGCAGCCAAGCAACAGGGATGAACACTGAAGCTTTCTTT | CASSQATGMNTEAFF
TRBJ1-1 | - | - | TRBV29-1 | TGCAGGGTAATGGGGGCTTTGTGGAACACTGAAGCTTTCTTT | CRVMGALWNTEAFF
TRBJ1-3 | - | - | TRBV10-3 | TGTGCCATCAGTGCTACAGCCATGAACACCATATATTTT | CAISATAMNTIYF
TRBJ1-6 | - | many | TRBV12-3/TRBV12-4 | TGTGCCAGCAGTCAAAGGCATTCACCCCTCCACTTT | CASSQRHSPLHF
TRBJ1-2 | TRBD1 | - | TRBV29-1 | TGCAGCGTTGAAGAAAACGGGGTTTCGGGACAGGGACGCGGCTACACCTTC | CSVEENGVSGQGRGYTF
TRBJ2-7 | TRBD2 | - | TRBV5-1 | TGTGCCAGCAGCCAAGAAACGACTAGCGGCTCCTACGAGCAGTACTTC | CASSQETTSGSYEQYF
TRBJ2-6 | TRBD1 | - | TRBV11-2 | TGTGCCAGCAGCTCGGGGACAGGGACCTACGTCCTGACTTTC | CASSSGTGTYVLTF
TRBJ1-3 | TRBD1 | - | TRBV7-2 | TGTGCCTGGACGGGACAGTTCCTTTCCTCTGGAAACACCATATATTTT | CAWTGQFLSSGNTIYF
TRBJ2-5 | - | once | TRBV29-1 | TGCAGCGTTGTTCGGATCGGGGGCGATGAGACCCAGTACTTC | CSVVRIGGDETQYF
TRBJ2-5 | - | - | TRBV24-1 | TGTGCCACCAGCGTGAGTGGGGTTCATCAGCCCCAGTACTTC | CATSVSGVHQPQYF
TRBJ2-7 | - | - | TRBV20-1 | TGCAGTGCCCCTGGTACGTTCAGGAGCTCCTACGAGCAGTACTTC | CSAPGTFRSSYEQYF
TRBJ2-7 | - | many | TRBV5-1 | TGCGCCAGCAGCGGCCAACCCGGGACGGACTACGAGCAGTACTTC | CASSGQPGTDYEQYF
TRBJ1-2 | TRBD1 | - | TRBV20-1 | TGCAGTGCTAGCGGCACAGGGGATGGCTATGGCTACACCTTC | CSASGTGDGYGYTF
TRBJ2-7 | TRBD1 | - | TRBV11-2 | TGTGCCAGCAGCCGAGGTGGGACAGGGAAATACGAGCAGTACTTC | CASSRGGTGKYEQYF
TRBJ2-7 | TRBD1 | few | TRBV7-9 | TGTGCCAGCAGCTGGGACAGGGGATCCTACGAGCAGTACTTC | CASSWDRGSYEQYF
TRBJ2-7 | - | - | TRBV12-5 | TGTGCTAGTGGTTTGAGCGTGGGGGAGCAGTACTTC | CASGLSVGEQYF
TRBJ2-7 | - | - | TRBV10-3 | TGTGCCATCAGTGTAGGGGGAATGCCATCCTACGAGCAGTACTTC | CAISVGGMPSYEQYF
TRBJ2-5 | TRBD1 | - | TRBV10-3 | TGTGCCAGCAGTTACGGGACAGGGGTAGTGGAGACCCAGTACTTC | CASSYGTGVVETQYF
TRBJ1-3 | TRBD1 | - | TRBV20-1 | TGCAGTTTTCTACCCGGGACAGGGGACTATGGCTACACCATATATTTT | CSFLPGTGDYGYTIYF
TRBJ1-4 | - | - | TRBV5-1 | TGCGCCAGCAGCGTCACAGGGTCGATAGATGAAAAACTGTTTTTT | CASSVTGSIDEKLFF
TRBJ1-2 | - | many | TRBV24-1 | TGTGCCACCAGTGATGACCCCTCTAGGGGATATGGCTACACCTTC | CATSDDPSRGYGYTF
TRBJ1-2 | TRBD1 | many | TRBV7-9 | TGTGCCAGCAGCTGGAAGGGACAGGGGACTAACTATGGCTACACCTTC | CASSWKGQGTNYGYTF
TRBJ1-5 | - | - | TRBV29-1 | TGCAGCGTTGAAGATCCGGACAGACGCCGCGAAGAGACCCAGCATTTT | CSVEDPDRRREETQHF
TRBJ1-5 | TRBD1 | - | TRBV19 | TGTGCCAGTACCGGGACAGGGGTTGTTCAGCCCCAGCATTTT | CASTGTGVVQPQHF
TRBJ1-1 | TRBD1 | many | TRBV9 | TGTGCCAGCAGCGCGGACAGGGGAGAAACTGAAGCTTTCTTT | CASSADRGETEAFF
TRBJ1-2 | TRBD1 | many | TRBV10-3 | TGTGCCATCAGTGAGCGGACAGGGGGCTCTGGCTACACCTTC | CAISERTGGSGYTF